The 31 T cell receptor beta chains given below trace back to one sample, sequenced in a study of blood T cell repertoires in COVID-19. Measured with immunoSEQ multiplex PCR; TCRdb has only the in-frame clones, and not every one. The sample has around 170,000 clones, around 81% seen once; the top ten hold 13%. The specimen sequenced was peripheral blood. Source of these receptors: a man aged 65-85 years who had recovered from COVID-19.

This clone has only a few counts. J is TRBJ1-1 and V is TRBV6-6, with no clear D. V was cut by 7 bases and J by 0 bases, with 15 bases left in between. This CDR3 has 15 residues. Germline V gene data show CDR1 as MNHNY and CDR2 as SVGAGI (reference sequence). The CDR3 spells CASNPSRRMNTEAFF. The CDR3 nucleotides read TGTGCCAGCAACCCCTCGCGGCGTATGAACACTGAAGCTTTCTTT.

DNA for the CDR3: TGCGCCAGCAGCCAAGACAGGGTTGATGTCACTGAAGCTTTCTTT. Residues: CASSQDRVDVTEAFF. V and J are TRBV4-3 and TRBJ1-1, with D perhaps matching TRBD1 (5 bases). Between the trimmed V and J ends, which lost 0 bases and 4 bases, there was a span of 12 bases. The CDR3 runs 15 residues. CDR1 and CDR2 from the germline V gene are LGHNA and YSLEER.

The rearrangement joins TRBV3-1 (or the pseudogene TRBV3-2) to TRBJ2-7; D is unclear. The CDR3 contains 11 residues. V gave up 8 bases and J gave up 3 bases, with 8 bases separating them. Germline CDR1 reads LGHDT; CDR2 reads YNNKEL (reference sequence). The CDR3 DNA sequence: TGTGCCAGCGCGACTGGCTACGAGCAGTACTTC. Translation: CASATGYEQYF.

This chain joins TRBV27 and TRBJ1-5, with 10 bases aligning to TRBD1. The V and J ends lost 5 bases and 2 bases, in that order; junction bases with no gene match: 6. Germline V gives CDR1 MNHEY, CDR2 SMNVEV (reference sequence). The CDR3 covers 16 residues. CDR3 residues: CASSLRQGAGNQPQHF. DNA for the CDR3: TGTGCCAGCAGTCTTAGACAGGGGGCAGGCAATCAGCCCCAGCATTTT.

This chain connects TRBV7-2 to TRBJ2-5; perhaps TRBD2 as D (5 bases). Trimming took 5 bases from V and 3 from J, leaving 7 bases between them. Germline lookup yields CDR1 SGHTA and CDR2 FQGNSA. The length of the CDR3 is 12 residues. The CDR3 sequence is CASSRAEETQYF. The CDR3, as DNA: TGTGCCAGCAGCAGAGCGGAAGAGACCCAGTACTTC.

The rearrangement joins TRBV3-1 (or the pseudogene TRBV3-2) to TRBJ2-1, with D unresolved. Trimming left V 4 bases short and J 0 bases short, with 10 bases between. The CDR3 spans 15 residues. The germline V gene has CDR1 LGHDT and CDR2 YNNKEL (reference sequence). The CDR3 coding sequence is TGTGCCAGCAGCCTTTCTACCCGCTCCTACAATGAGCAGTTCTTC. Its protein is CASSLSTRSYNEQFF.

This chain links TRBV3-1 (or the pseudogene TRBV3-2) with TRBJ2-2, with 8 bases fitting TRBD2. Germline loops: CDR1 LGHDT, CDR2 YNNKEL (reference sequence). Germline trimming cut 4 bases from V and 4 bases from J; bases unmatched to any gene: 5. This CDR3 is 15 amino acids long. The CDR3 DNA is TGTGCCAGCAGCCGAACTAGCGGAAGCACCGGGGAGCTGTTTTTT. This encodes CASSRTSGSTGELFF.

The chain carries TRBV6-6 and TRBJ2-7; 7 positions agree with TRBD2. J was trimmed by 0 bases and V by 5 bases; bases with no gene match: 7. The CDR3 runs to 15 residues. Germline values: CDR1 MNHNY, CDR2 SVGAGI (reference sequence). The CDR3 DNA sequence: TGTGCCAGCAGTCGAAGCGGGATTAGCTCCTACGAGCAGTACTTC. Protein: CASSRSGISSYEQYF.

This rearrangement joins TRBV19 to TRBJ2-5; unclear D gene. V shed 0 bases and J shed 5 bases, with 13 bases lying between them. The CDR3 runs to 15 residues. The germline gives CDR1 LNHDA, CDR2 SQIVND (reference sequence). This CDR3 is CASSIDQGGYETQYF. The CDR3 DNA reads TGTGCCAGTAGTATAGATCAAGGCGGTTACGAGACCCAGTACTTC. The full variable domain, rest sourced from reference TRBV19 and TRBJ2-5, is DGGITQSPKYLFRKEGQNVTLSCEQNLNHDAMYWYRQDPGQGLRLIYYSQIVNDFQKGDIAEGYSVSREKKESFPLTVTSAQKNPTAFYLCASSIDQGGYETQYFGPGTRLLVL.

The rearrangement joins TRBV20-1 to TRBJ2-1; weak D call: TRBD2 (6 bases). Germline V gene data show CDR1 as DFQATT and CDR2 as SNEGSKA (reference sequence). Deletions cut 3 bases from V and 9 bases from J, with 9 bases between. The length of the CDR3 is 11 residues. CDR3 in DNA: TGCAGTGCTAGCGGACTATCTGAGCAGTTCTTC. It codes for CSASGLSEQFF.

This rearrangement joins TRBV27 to TRBJ2-1; 9 bases align to TRBD2. Germline CDR1 is MNHEY and CDR2 is SMNVEV (reference sequence). This CDR3 comprises 15 residues. V lost 9 bases and J lost 3; bases outside the gene matches: 9. CDR3 DNA sequence: TGTGCCAGTACTACCGGGACTAGCCTCTACAATGAGCAGTTCTTC. The encoded protein is CASTTGTSLYNEQFF.

The chain couples TRBV18 to TRBJ1-5; D gene ambiguous. V shed 2 bases and J shed 3 bases, with 11 bases lying between them. The CDR3 covers 15 residues. Germline values: CDR1 KGHSH, CDR2 LQKENI. This CDR3 reads CASSPTTEVNQPQHF. The CDR3 DNA sequence: TGTGCCAGCTCACCAACGACTGAAGTCAATCAGCCCCAGCATTTT.

The chain carries TRBV20-1 and TRBJ2-1, with 7 bases that match TRBD2. Germline V gene sequence: CDR1 DFQATT, CDR2 SNEGSKA (reference sequence). CDR3 length equals 10 residues. After removal of 4 bases from V and 15 bases from J, the junction contained 6 bases not matched to a gene. For the CDR3, the DNA is TGCAGTGCTATGGGGGGAGGGGCGTTCTTC. This translates into CSAMGGGAFF.

The chain recombines TRBV2 with TRBJ2-3; 11 bases align to TRBD2. The junction had 5 bases not matched to a gene; V was cut back by 6 bases and J by 0 bases. CDR1 is SNHLY and CDR2 is FYNNEI in the germline V gene. The CDR3 has 16 residues. In nucleotides, the CDR3 is TGTGCCAGCAGCTACAGGACTAGCGGGAGCACAGATACGCAGTATTTT. Amino acids: CASSYRTSGSTDTQYF.

As concerns this clone: This sample also contains other DNA sequences that code for the same CDR3. The rearrangement uses TRBV28 and TRBJ2-7, with a tentative D call TRBD2 (6 bases). The CDR3 contains 12 residues. Looked up from germline, CDR1 is MDHEN and CDR2 is SYDVKM. Trimming pared 6 bases from V and 3 bases from J, leaving 9 bases between. In nucleotides, the CDR3 is TGTGCCAGCAGCAGGCGGGGCTACGAGCAGTACTTC. Translation gives CASSRRGYEQYF.

This rearrangement joins TRBV5-1 to TRBJ1-2; 10 nucleotides line up with TRBD1. This CDR3 region has 15 residues. After removal of 2 bases from V and 6 bases from J, the junction contained 7 bases not matched to a gene. Germline-derived CDR1 and CDR2 are SGHRS and YFSETQ. CDR3 coding DNA: TGCGCCAGCAGCTTTTCGGGACAGGGGACCGATGGCTACACCTTC. Protein sequence: CASSFSGQGTDGYTF.

The J gene is TRBJ1-6, the V gene TRBV19, with unresolved D. This CDR3 contains 13 residues. Trimming left V 3 bases short and J 9 bases short, with 9 bases between. Germline V CDR1 and CDR2: LNHDA, SQIVND (reference sequence). CDR3 in DNA: TGTGCCAGTAGTATCCAGCGGGGTTCACCCCTCCACTTT. This gives the protein CASSIQRGSPLHF.

This chain connects TRBV11-2 to TRBJ2-7; a weak D match, TRBD1 (6 bases). V was shortened by 0 bases and J by 6 bases, with 9 bases between the two germline ends. Germline-derived CDR1 and CDR2 are SGHAT and FQNNGV. The CDR3 loop spans 13 amino acids. The CDR3 reads CASSLDLGAEQYF. The CDR3 region has the DNA TGTGCCAGCAGCTTAGATTTGGGGGCCGAGCAGTACTTC.

The chain has TRBV5-1 and TRBJ1-4; 8 bases are a match to TRBD1. The CDR3 spans 15 residues. Losses at the gene ends were 0 bases for V and 5 bases for J; bases not matched to a gene: 3. Germline-derived CDR1 and CDR2 are SGHRS and YFSETQ. The CDR3 region is CASSLGDRRNEKLFF. The DNA for the CDR3 is TGCGCCAGCAGCTTGGGGGACAGGAGGAATGAAAAACTGTTTTTT.

The chain links TRBV12-5 to TRBJ2-5, with unresolved D. This CDR3 region has 13 residues. Trimming removed 1 base from V and 2 bases from J, with 5 bases in between. Germline values: CDR1 LGHNT, CDR2 FRNRAP. Written as DNA, the CDR3 is TGTGCTAGTGGTTTGGGCGGTCAAGAGACCCAGTACTTC. Amino acid sequence: CASGLGGQETQYF.

The gene calls are TRBV6-2 or TRBV6-3 and TRBJ2-6, with 8 bases aligning to TRBD2. The J segment lost 2 bases and the V segment lost 6 bases, leaving 15 bases of the junction unmatched. This CDR3 contains 19 residues. Germline assignment: CDR1 MNHEY and CDR2 SVGEGT. The CDR3 coding sequence is TGTGCCAGCAGACCTTGGGACGGGAGGGCCTCGACTGGGGCCAACGTCCTGACTTTC. Encoded protein: CASRPWDGRASTGANVLTF.

The V gene is TRBV28, the J gene TRBJ2-7; 14 positions match TRBD2. Germline lookup yields CDR1 MDHEN and CDR2 SYDVKM. The CDR3 is 13 amino acids. The V gene end was trimmed by 8 bases and the J gene end by 6 bases; junction bases not matched to a gene: 3. CDR3 protein: CASLGLAGGEQYF. The CDR3 bases are TGTGCCAGCCTCGGACTAGCGGGAGGCGAGCAGTACTTC.

The V and J genes are TRBV7-3 and TRBJ2-2, with 14 nucleotides matching TRBD2. In germline, CDR1 is SGHTA, CDR2 FQGTGA. Trimming cost V 4 bases and J 1 base; bases outside gene matches: 5. The length of the CDR3 is 18 residues. The CDR3 here is CASSSGTSGSLNTGELFF. The DNA of the CDR3 is TGTGCCAGCAGCTCCGGGACTAGCGGGAGTTTGAACACCGGGGAGCTGTTTTTT.

The chain links TRBV7-2 to TRBJ2-1; 7 nucleotides line up with TRBD2. Germline-derived CDR1 and CDR2 are SGHTA and FQGNSA. There are 13 residues in the CDR3. V gave up 1 base and J gave up 9 bases; unmatched junction bases: 3. The CDR3: CASSLGGRGEQFF. CDR3 coding DNA: TGTGCCAGCAGCTTAGGAGGGAGGGGTGAGCAGTTCTTC.

V usage is TRBV7-2 and J usage is TRBJ1-3, with D possibly matching TRBD1 (6 bases). V gave up 0 bases and J gave up 3 bases, with 12 bases separating them. This CDR3 has 16 residues. CDR1 is SGHTA, CDR2 FQGNSA, per germline. CDR3 sequence (DNA): TGTGCCAGCAGCTTAGCGGGGGCAGGGGTTGGAAACACCATATATTTT. As protein: CASSLAGAGVGNTIYF.

J is TRBJ2-7 and V is TRBV5-8; 7 bases are shared with TRBD1. This CDR3 region has 13 residues. V shed 1 base, J shed 5 bases, and the junction held 3 bases outside the gene matches. Germline-derived CDR1 and CDR2 are SGHTS and YDEGEE. CDR3 in DNA: TGTGCCAGCAGCTTGAGACAGGGCGACGAGCAGTACTTC. Translating gives CASSLRQGDEQYF.

The chain has TRBV19 and TRBJ1-5; 9 bases are a match to TRBD1. Germline V CDR1 and CDR2: LNHDA, SQIVND (reference sequence). This CDR3 contains 14 residues. The V segment lost 5 bases and the J segment 10 bases; nucleotides outside the gene matches: 9. CDR3 protein: CASSPRTGVVPQHF. The CDR3 nucleotides read TGTGCCAGTAGTCCGCGGACAGGGGTCGTTCCCCAGCATTTT. Looking up the rest from reference TRBV19 and TRBJ1-5 gives the full variable domain: DGGITQSPKYLFRKEGQNVTLSCEQNLNHDAMYWYRQDPGQGLRLIYYSQIVNDFQKGDIAEGYSVSREKKESFPLTVTSAQKNPTAFYLCASSPRTGVVPQHFGDGTRLSIL.

CDR3 region: CASSLTALAPQHF. The CDR3 coding sequence is TGTGCCAGCAGCCTGACAGCCCTGGCGCCCCAGCATTTT. The V gene is TRBV7-2, the J gene TRBJ1-5; a weak D match, TRBD1 (5 bases). V dropped 5 bases and J dropped 9 bases, with 14 bases sitting between them. The CDR3 runs 13 residues. Germline lookup yields CDR1 SGHTA and CDR2 FQGNSA. The whole variable domain, filled in from reference TRBV7-2 and TRBJ1-5, reads GAGVSQSPSNKVTEKGKDVELRCDPISGHTALYWYRQSLGQGLEFLIYFQGNSAPDKSGLPSDRFSAERTGGSVSTLTIQRTQQEDSAVYLCASSLTALAPQHFGDGTRLSIL.

This clone appeared a few times. The J gene is TRBJ2-7, the V gene TRBV18; 8 bases match TRBD1. The CDR3 runs to 14 residues. Trimming removed 4 bases from V and 5 bases from J; junction bases left unmatched: 7. Germline CDR1 and CDR2: KGHSH and LQKENI. CDR3 sequence reads: CASSRYQGANEQYF. The CDR3 nucleotides are TGTGCCAGCTCACGATACCAGGGGGCCAACGAGCAGTACTTC.

The V call is TRBV4-3, the J call TRBJ2-1; D may be TRBD1 (6 bases). This CDR3 is built from 17 residues. V gave up 0 bases and J gave up 8 bases, with 20 bases separating them. The germline gives CDR1 LGHNA, CDR2 YSLEER. CDR3 sequence reads: CASSQDQGRGMVYEQFF. The CDR3 bases are TGCGCCAGCAGCCAAGATCAGGGCAGGGGAATGGTTTATGAGCAGTTCTTC.

The V and J genes are TRBV12-5 and TRBJ2-1; D is perhaps TRBD2 (5 bases). Germline V gives CDR1 LGHNT, CDR2 FRNRAP. Trimming left V 6 bases short and J 5 bases short, with 17 bases between. The CDR3 is made up of 15 amino acids. As DNA, the CDR3 is TGTGCTAGTGGCCCCGGAACTAGTATACACAATGAGCAGTTCTTC. It is translated as CASGPGTSIHNEQFF. Full variable domain (remainder filled in from reference TRBV12-5 and TRBJ2-1): DARVTQTPRHKVTEMGQEVTMRCQPILGHNTVFWYRQTMMQGLELLAYFRNRAPLDDSGMPKDRFSAEMPDATLATLKIQPSEPRDSAVYFCASGPGTSIHNEQFFGPGTRLTVL.